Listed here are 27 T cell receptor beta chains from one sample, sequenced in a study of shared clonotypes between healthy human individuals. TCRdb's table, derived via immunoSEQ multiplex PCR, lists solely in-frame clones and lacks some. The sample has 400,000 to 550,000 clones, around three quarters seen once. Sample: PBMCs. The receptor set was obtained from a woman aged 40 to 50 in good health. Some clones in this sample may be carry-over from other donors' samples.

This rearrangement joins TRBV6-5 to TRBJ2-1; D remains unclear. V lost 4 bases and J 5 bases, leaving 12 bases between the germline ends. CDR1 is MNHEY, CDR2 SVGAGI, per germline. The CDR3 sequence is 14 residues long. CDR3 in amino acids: CASSSGLDDNEQFF. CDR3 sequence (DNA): TGTGCCAGCAGTTCGGGTCTAGACGACAATGAGCAGTTCTTC.

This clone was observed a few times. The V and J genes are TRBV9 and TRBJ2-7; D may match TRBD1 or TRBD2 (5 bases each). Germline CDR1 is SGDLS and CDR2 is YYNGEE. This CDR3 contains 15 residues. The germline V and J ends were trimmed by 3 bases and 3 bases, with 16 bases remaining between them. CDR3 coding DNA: TGTGCCAGCAGCGCCCGGGACGGCTACTACTACGAGCAGTACTTC. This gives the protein CASSARDGYYYEQYF. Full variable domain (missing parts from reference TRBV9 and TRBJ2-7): DSGVTQTPKHLITATGQRVTLRCSPRSGDLSVYWYQQSLDQGLQFLIQYYNGEERAKGNILERFSAQQFPDLHSELNLSSLELGDSALYFCASSARDGYYYEQYFGPGTRLTVT.

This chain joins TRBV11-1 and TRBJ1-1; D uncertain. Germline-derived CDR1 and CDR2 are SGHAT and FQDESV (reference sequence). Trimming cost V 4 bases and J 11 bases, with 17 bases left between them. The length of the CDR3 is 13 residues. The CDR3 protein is CASSSLDSRLAFF. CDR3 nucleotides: TGTGCCAGCAGCTCCCTAGACTCGAGGTTGGCTTTCTTT.

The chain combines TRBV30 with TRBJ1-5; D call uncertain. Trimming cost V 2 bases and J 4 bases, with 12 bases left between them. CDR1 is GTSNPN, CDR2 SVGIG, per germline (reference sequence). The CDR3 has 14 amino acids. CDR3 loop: CAWSSVTQNQPQHF. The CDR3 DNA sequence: TGTGCCTGGAGTTCCGTGACACAAAATCAGCCCCAGCATTTT.

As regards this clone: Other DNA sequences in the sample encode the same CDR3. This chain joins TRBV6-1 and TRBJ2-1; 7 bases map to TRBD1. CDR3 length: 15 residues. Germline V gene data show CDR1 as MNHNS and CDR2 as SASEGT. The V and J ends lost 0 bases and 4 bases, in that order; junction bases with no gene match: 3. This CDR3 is CASSEAGGSYNEQFF. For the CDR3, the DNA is TGTGCCAGCAGTGAAGCAGGGGGCAGTTACAATGAGCAGTTCTTC.

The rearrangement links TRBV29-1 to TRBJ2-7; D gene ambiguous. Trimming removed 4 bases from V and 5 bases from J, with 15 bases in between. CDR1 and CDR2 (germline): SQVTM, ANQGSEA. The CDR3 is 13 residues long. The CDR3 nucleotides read TGCAGCGTTGGTGAGTCCACCTGGCACGAGCAGTACTTC. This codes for CSVGESTWHEQYF.

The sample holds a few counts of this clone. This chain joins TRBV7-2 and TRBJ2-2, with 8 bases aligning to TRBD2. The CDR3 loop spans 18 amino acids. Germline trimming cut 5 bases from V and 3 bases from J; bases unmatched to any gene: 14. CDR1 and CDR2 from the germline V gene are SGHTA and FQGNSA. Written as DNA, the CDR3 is TGTGCCAGCAGCCCCCAACCGGGACTAGTTCCTGACACCGGGGAGCTGTTTTTT. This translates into CASSPQPGLVPDTGELFF.

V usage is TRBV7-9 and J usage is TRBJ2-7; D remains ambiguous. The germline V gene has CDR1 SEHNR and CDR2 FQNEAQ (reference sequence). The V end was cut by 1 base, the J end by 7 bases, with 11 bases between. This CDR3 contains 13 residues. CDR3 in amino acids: CASSLDRPLEQYF. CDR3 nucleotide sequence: TGTGCCAGCAGCTTAGACCGGCCATTGGAGCAGTACTTC.

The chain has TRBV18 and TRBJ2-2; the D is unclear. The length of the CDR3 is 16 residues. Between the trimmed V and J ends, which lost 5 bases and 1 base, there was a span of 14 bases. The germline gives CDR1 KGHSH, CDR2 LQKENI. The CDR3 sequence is CASSLGQPQNTGELFF. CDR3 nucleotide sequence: TGTGCCAGCTCATTAGGGCAGCCGCAGAACACCGGGGAGCTGTTTTTT.

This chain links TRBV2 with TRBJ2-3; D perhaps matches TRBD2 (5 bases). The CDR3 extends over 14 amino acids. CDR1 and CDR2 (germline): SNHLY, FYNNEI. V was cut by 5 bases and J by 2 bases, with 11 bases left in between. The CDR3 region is CASSRQRYTDTQYF. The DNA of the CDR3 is TGTGCCAGCAGTCGCCAGCGGTACACAGATACGCAGTATTTT. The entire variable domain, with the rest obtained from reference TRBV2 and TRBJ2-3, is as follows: EPEVTQTPSHQVTQMGQEVILRCVPISNHLYFYWYRQILGQKVEFLVSFYNNEISEKSEIFDDQFSVERPDGSNFTLKIRSTKLEDSAMYFCASSRQRYTDTQYFGPGTRLTVL.

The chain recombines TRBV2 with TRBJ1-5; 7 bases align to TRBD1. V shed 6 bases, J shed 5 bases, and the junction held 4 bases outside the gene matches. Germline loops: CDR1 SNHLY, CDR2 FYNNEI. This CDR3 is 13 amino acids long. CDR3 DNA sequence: TGTGCCAGCAGCGGGGACAGCTATCAGCCCCAGCATTTT. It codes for CASSGDSYQPQHF. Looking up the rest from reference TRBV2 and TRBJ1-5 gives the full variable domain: EPEVTQTPSHQVTQMGQEVILRCVPISNHLYFYWYRQILGQKVEFLVSFYNNEISEKSEIFDDQFSVERPDGSNFTLKIRSTKLEDSAMYFCASSGDSYQPQHFGDGTRLSIL.

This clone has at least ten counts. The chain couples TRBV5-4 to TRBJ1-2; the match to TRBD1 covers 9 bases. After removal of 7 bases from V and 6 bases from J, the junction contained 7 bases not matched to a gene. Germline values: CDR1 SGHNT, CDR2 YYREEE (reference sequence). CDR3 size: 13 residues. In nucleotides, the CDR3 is TGTGCCAGCCGGGACAGGGTGGTGCATGGCTACACCTTC. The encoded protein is CASRDRVVHGYTF.

CDR3: CASSYSQGGLEQYF. The CDR3 DNA reads as TGTGCCAGCAGTTATTCCCAGGGTGGCCTCGAGCAGTACTTC. This sequence joins TRBV6-5 and TRBJ2-7; maybe TRBD1 (5 bases). With 3 bases removed from V and 6 bases from J, the gap between germline ends came to 15 bases. This CDR3 comprises 14 residues. Germline CDR1 and CDR2: MNHEY and SVGAGI.

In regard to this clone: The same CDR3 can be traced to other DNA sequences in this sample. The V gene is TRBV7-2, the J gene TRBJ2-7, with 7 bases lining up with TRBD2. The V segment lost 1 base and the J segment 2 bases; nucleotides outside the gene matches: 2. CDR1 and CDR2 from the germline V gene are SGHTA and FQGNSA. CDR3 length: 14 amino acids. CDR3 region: CASSLVSGTYEQYF. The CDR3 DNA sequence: TGTGCCAGCAGCTTAGTAAGCGGGACCTACGAGCAGTACTTC.

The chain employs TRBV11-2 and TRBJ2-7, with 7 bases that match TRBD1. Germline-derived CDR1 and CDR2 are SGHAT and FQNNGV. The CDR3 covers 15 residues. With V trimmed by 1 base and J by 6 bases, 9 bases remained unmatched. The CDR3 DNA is TGTGCCAGCAGCTTAGTTACAGGGGTAAGATCCGAGCAGTACTTC. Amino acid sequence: CASSLVTGVRSEQYF.

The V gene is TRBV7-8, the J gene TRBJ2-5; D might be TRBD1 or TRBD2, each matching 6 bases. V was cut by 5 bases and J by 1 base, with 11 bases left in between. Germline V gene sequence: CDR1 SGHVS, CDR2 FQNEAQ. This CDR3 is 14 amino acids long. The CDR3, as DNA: TGTGCCAGCAGCCCGGGGGCTTTCCAAGAGACCCAGTACTTC. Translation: CASSPGAFQETQYF.

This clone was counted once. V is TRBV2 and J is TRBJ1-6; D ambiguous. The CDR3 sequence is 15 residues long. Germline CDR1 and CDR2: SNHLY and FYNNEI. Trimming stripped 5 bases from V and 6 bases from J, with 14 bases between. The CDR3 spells CASSKLDITNSPLHF. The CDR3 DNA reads TGTGCCAGCAGTAAACTAGACATAACTAATTCACCCCTCCACTTT.

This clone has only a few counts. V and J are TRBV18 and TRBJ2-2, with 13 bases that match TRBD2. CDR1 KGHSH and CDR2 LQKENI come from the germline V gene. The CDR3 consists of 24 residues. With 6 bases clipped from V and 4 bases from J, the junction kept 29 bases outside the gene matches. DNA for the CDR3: TGTGCCAGCTCCCTCCATCAACTCGCCACTGTAAGGACTAGCGGGAGTTCGGGCACCGGGGAGCTGTTTTTT. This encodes CASSLHQLATVRTSGSSGTGELFF.

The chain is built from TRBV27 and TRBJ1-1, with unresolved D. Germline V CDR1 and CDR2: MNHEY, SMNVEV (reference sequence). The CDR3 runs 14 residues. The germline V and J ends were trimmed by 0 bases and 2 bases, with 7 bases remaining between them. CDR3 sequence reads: CASSLSRLNTEAFF. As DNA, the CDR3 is TGTGCCAGCAGTTTATCCCGACTCAACACTGAAGCTTTCTTT.

CDR3 loop: CASSPDGTSNNEQFF. The CDR3 nucleotides read TGTGCCAGCAGCCCGGACGGGACTAGTAACAATGAGCAGTTCTTC. The V call is TRBV11-3, the J call TRBJ2-1; 8 bases align to TRBD2. Germline CDR1 reads SGHNT; CDR2 reads YENEEA. The V gene end was trimmed by 5 bases and the J gene end by 5 bases; junction bases not matched to a gene: 8. The CDR3 runs to 15 residues. Complete variable domain (other parts from reference TRBV11-3 and TRBJ2-1): EAGVVQSPRYKIIEKKQPVAFWCNPISGHNTLYWYLQNLGQGPELLIRYENEEAVDDSQLPKDRFSAERLKGVDSTLKIQPAELGDSAVYLCASSPDGTSNNEQFFGPGTRLTVL.

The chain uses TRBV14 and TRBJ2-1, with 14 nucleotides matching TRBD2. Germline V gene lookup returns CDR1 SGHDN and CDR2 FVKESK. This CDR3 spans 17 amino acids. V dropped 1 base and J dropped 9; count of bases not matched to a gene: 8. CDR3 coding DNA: TGTGCCAGCAGCCAAGTTCAACCGGGACTAGCGGGAGCTGAGCAGTTCTTC. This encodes CASSQVQPGLAGAEQFF.

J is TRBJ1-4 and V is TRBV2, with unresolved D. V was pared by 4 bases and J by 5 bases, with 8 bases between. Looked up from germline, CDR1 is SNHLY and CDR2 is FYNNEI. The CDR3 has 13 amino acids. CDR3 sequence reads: CASSAAVNEKLFF. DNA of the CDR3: TGTGCCAGCAGTGCCGCTGTGAATGAAAAACTGTTTTTT.

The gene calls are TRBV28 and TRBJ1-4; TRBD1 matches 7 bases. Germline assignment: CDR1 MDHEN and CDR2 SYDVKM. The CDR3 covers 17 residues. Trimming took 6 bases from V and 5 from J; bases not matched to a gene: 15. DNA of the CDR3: TGTGCCAGCAGAATTTATTTAGGAGGGACAGAGAATGAAAAACTGTTTTTT. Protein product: CASRIYLGGTENEKLFF. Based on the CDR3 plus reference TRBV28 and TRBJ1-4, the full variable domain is DVKVTQSSRYLVKRTGEKVFLECVQDMDHENMFWYRQDPGLGLRLIYFSYDVKMKEKGDIPEGYSVSREKKERFSLILESASTNQTSMYLCASRIYLGGTENEKLFFGSGTQLSVL.

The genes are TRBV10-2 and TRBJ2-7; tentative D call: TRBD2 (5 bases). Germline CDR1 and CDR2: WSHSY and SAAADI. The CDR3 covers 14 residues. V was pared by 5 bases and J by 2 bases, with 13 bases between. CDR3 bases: TGCGCCAGCAGTCCACCGGGATCAACCTACGAGCAGTACTTC. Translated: CASSPPGSTYEQYF.

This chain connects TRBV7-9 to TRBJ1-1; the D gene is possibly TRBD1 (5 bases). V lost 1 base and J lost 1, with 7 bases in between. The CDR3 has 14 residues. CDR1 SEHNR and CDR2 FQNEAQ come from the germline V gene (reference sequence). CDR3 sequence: CASSLGGKNTEAFF. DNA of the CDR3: TGTGCCAGCAGCTTAGGGGGGAAGAACACTGAAGCTTTCTTT.

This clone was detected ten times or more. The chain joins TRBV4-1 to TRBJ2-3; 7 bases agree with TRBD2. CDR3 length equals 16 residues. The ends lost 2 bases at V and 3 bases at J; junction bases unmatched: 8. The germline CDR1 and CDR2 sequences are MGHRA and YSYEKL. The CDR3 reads CASSQRVGGKTDTQYF. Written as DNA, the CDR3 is TGCGCCAGCAGCCAACGCGTGGGAGGGAAGACAGATACGCAGTATTTT.

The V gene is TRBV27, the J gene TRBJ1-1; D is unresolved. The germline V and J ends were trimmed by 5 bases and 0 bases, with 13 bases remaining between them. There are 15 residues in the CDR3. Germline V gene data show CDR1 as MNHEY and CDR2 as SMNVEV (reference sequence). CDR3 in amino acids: CASSPGPGMNTEAFF. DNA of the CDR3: TGTGCCAGCAGTCCCGGACCGGGAATGAACACTGAAGCTTTCTTT.